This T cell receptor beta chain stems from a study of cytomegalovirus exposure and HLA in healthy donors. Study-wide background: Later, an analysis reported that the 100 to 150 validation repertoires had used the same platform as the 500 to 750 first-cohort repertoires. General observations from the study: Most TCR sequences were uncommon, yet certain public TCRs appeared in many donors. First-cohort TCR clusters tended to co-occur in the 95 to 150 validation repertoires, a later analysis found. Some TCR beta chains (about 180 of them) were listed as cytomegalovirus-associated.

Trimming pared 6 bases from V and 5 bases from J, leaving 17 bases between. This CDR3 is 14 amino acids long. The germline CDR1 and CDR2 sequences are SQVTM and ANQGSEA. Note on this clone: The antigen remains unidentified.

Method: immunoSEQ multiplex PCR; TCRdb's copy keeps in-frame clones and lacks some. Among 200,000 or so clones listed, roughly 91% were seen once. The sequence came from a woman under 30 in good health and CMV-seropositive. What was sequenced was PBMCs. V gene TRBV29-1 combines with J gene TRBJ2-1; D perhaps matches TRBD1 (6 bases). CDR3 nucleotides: TGCAGCGTCAGGGGTCGGTACACAGACAATGAGCAGTTCTTC. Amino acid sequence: CSVRGRYTDNEQFF.